This T cell receptor (beta chain) appears in the sequencing data of a study of blood T cells in healthy people across ages. Using a J-beta primer mix together with a sample-barcoded 5' primer, a second PCR was run for about 6 to 11 cycles. From the 5' RACE reads, TCRdb called clonotypes with MiXCR, one entry per CDR3 protein. The table lists about 1.8 million distinct CDR3 sequences, 49% of them singletons, with around 2.1% in the top ten. This clonotype turned up a few times. Its antigen is not identified. A junction end diverges from the germline sequence, so it may reflect a read error. Study-level results: Diversity of TCR beta per million T cells declined in a roughly linear way with age.

Germline CDR1 SSHAT, CDR2 FNYEAQ (reference sequence). The CDR3 runs to 16 residues. The chain uses TRBV7-7 and TRBJ2-5, with TRBD2 as a possible D gene (6 bases). The sequence came from a woman aged 40 to 50 in good health. The specimen was blood. The CDR3 sequence: CASSPGVQDVQETQYF. The CDR3, as DNA: TGTGCTAGCAGCCCGGGGGTACAGGACGTACAAGAGACCCAGTACTTC.